Each of the 10 T cell receptor beta chains below was sequenced from the same sample in a study of blood T cell repertoires in COVID-19. Sequencing was performed with immunoSEQ multiplex PCR; in TCRdb, only in-frame clones are kept and a portion is missing. The top ten clones hold approximately 40% of a sample with 30,000 to 35,000 clones, around 80% of them seen once. Specimen: peripheral blood. All receptors come from a man at least 80 years old with active or convalescent COVID-19.

This clone was recorded a few times. This sequence joins TRBV7-3 and TRBJ2-1, with 9 bases lining up with TRBD1. V dropped 5 bases and J dropped 9; count of bases not matched to a gene: 11. The CDR3 is made up of 15 amino acids. Germline loops: CDR1 SGHTA, CDR2 FQGTGA. CDR3 sequence: CASSPSGQGTSEQFF. As DNA, the CDR3 is TGTGCCAGCAGCCCGTCGGGACAGGGTACCTCTGAGCAGTTCTTC.

The chain recombines TRBV27 with TRBJ2-7; TRBD2 aligns across 10 bases. V lost 5 bases, J lost 5 bases, and 15 bases stayed unmatched. Germline values: CDR1 MNHEY, CDR2 SMNVEV (reference sequence). CDR3 size: 17 residues. CDR3 loop: CASSPPGTLAGVDEQYF. CDR3 in DNA: TGTGCCAGCAGTCCCCCCGGGACTCTAGCGGGAGTCGACGAGCAGTACTTC.

The rearrangement links TRBV9 to TRBJ2-1; 7 bases match TRBD1. Unmatched junction bases numbered 3, after V lost 3 bases and J lost 0 bases. CDR1 is SGDLS, CDR2 YYNGEE, per germline. The CDR3 sequence is 15 residues long. This chain's CDR3 is CASSEGDSSYNEQFF. The CDR3 nucleotides read TGTGCCAGCAGCGAGGGGGACAGCTCCTACAATGAGCAGTTCTTC.

This clone occurred once. The genes are TRBV7-2 and TRBJ2-3; 7 bases are shared with TRBD2. CDR3 size: 16 residues. Germline CDR1 SGHTA, CDR2 FQGNSA. V dropped 2 bases and J dropped 7; count of bases not matched to a gene: 12. This CDR3 reads CASSLRVSGTENTQYF. CDR3 DNA sequence: TGTGCCAGCAGCTTAAGGGTGAGCGGGACGGAGAATACGCAGTATTTT.

The chain has TRBV7-6 and TRBJ2-2, with D perhaps matching TRBD2 (6 bases). The CDR3 sequence is 15 residues long. Germline V gene lookup returns CDR1 SGHVS and CDR2 FNYEAQ. The ends were cut back, 5 bases at V and 0 bases at J, with 10 bases in the middle. The CDR3: CASSPRDSNTGELFF. In DNA form, the CDR3 reads TGTGCCAGCAGCCCCCGGGACTCGAACACCGGGGAGCTGTTTTTT.

A single count supports this clone. The chain joins TRBV3-1 (or the pseudogene TRBV3-2) to TRBJ2-1; 11 nucleotides line up with TRBD2. Trimming took 4 bases from V and 8 from J; bases not matched to a gene: 7. Germline CDR1 LGHDT, CDR2 YNNKEL (reference sequence). CDR3 length equals 15 residues. The CDR3, as DNA: TGTGCCAGCAGCCGACTAGCGGGAAATAAAGATGAGCAGTTCTTC. Translating gives CASSRLAGNKDEQFF.

The V call is TRBV5-1, the J call TRBJ2-5; 9 nucleotides align to TRBD1. The germline CDR1 and CDR2 sequences are SGHRS and YFSETQ. The CDR3 runs to 15 residues. J gave up 3 bases and V 2 bases, and 5 bases lay outside the gene matches. The CDR3 DNA reads TGCGCCAGCAGCTTTGGGGACAGGGCCAAAGAGACCCAGTACTTC. Protein product: CASSFGDRAKETQYF.

This chain uses TRBV19 with TRBJ2-5; 7 bases are a match to TRBD1. Germline-derived CDR1 and CDR2 are LNHDA and SQIVND (reference sequence). The CDR3 is 13 amino acids. After removal of 6 bases from V and 5 bases from J, the junction contained 6 bases not matched to a gene. This chain's CDR3 is CASRGARGETQYF. The DNA for the CDR3 is TGTGCCAGTAGGGGGGCCAGGGGGGAGACCCAGTACTTC.

This clone has just one count. The chain uses TRBV6-5 and TRBJ2-7; 12 bases line up with TRBD2. The CDR3 totals 15 residues. Germline V gene sequence: CDR1 MNHEY, CDR2 SVGAGI. The junction had 4 bases not matched to a gene; V was cut back by 2 bases and J by 5 bases. The CDR3 DNA is TGTGCCAGCAGTTACCTCCTAGCGGGAGGGCACGAGCAGTACTTC. It translates to CASSYLLAGGHEQYF.

The CDR3, as DNA: TGTGCCAGCAGCTTCCATACGGGTGCAACTAATGAAAAACTGTTTTTT. This gives the protein CASSFHTGATNEKLFF. The chain employs TRBV5-8 and TRBJ1-4; unclear D gene. The CDR3 covers 16 residues. CDR1 SGHTS and CDR2 YDEGEE come from the germline V gene. The V end lost 2 bases, the J end lost 0 bases, and 11 bases lay between the germline ends.